This TCR beta chain was retrieved from a study of siplizumab effects on memory and regulatory T cells. Sequencing of each sample assayed 95,000 to 100,000 TCR templates. The assay was immunoSEQ multiplex PCR, and TCRdb's table has in-frame clones only and misses some. This sample has approximately 100,000 clones, with roughly 93% found just once. There are a few counts of this clone. Its antigen is not identified. V trimming: 5 bases; J trimming: 1 base; junction bases outside the gene matches: 11. From germline, CDR1 is SGHTA and CDR2 FQGTGA. CDR3 length: 17 residues. Broader study findings: Naive T cells apparently outstripped memory cells in diversity and seemed major alloresponse contributors. Solely a minor proportion of alloreactive clones could be assigned to unstimulated subsets.

The sequence derives from a human donor in good health. The specimen sequenced was non-Treg CD4+ T cells sorted from blood. This sequence joins TRBV7-3 and TRBJ2-3, with 8 bases aligning to TRBD2. Here the CDR3 reads CASSPIGAGGRTDTQYF. The DNA of the CDR3 is TGTGCCAGCAGCCCCATAGGGGCGGGGGGACGCACAGATACGCAGTATTTT.